The rows below give T cell receptor beta chains drawn from one sample of a study of OX40 agonist ivuxolimab in advanced cancers. Sequencing was performed with immunoSEQ multiplex PCR; in TCRdb, only in-frame clones are kept and a portion is missing. The sample consists of approximately 25,000 clones, about 86% of them appearing once. The sequencing here drew on CD4+ or CD8+ T cells sorted from blood, taken in a trial of the OX40 agonist ivuxolimab. The receptor source for this set is an adult with an advanced solid tumor such as melanoma, head and neck, liver or kidney cancer. CDR3s include the opening cysteine and the closing phenylalanine or tryptophan. The order of the fields is V gene, D gene, J gene, clone size, CDR3 protein, CDR3 DNA. The D gene is left open where the match is weak. Expanded clones are given a class, and other clones once, few, many or no size at all.

TRBV7-8	NA	TRBJ2-3	once	CASSPITTDTQYF	TGTGCCAGCAGCCCCATCACCACAGATACGCAGTATTTT
TRBV21-1	NA	TRBJ1-3	NA	CASSNRTGFGNTIYF	TGTGCCAGCAGCAACCGGACAGGGTTTGGAAACACCATATATTTT
TRBV13	TRBD2	TRBJ2-7	NA	CASAWLAGGPGPYEQYF	TGTGCCAGCGCTTGGCTAGCGGGAGGGCCTGGGCCCTACGAGCAGTACTTC
TRBV7-9	NA	TRBJ2-1	NA	CASSFLEGPAEVNEQFF	TGTGCCAGCAGCTTTCTGGAAGGACCCGCGGAGGTCAATGAGCAGTTCTTC
TRBV30	TRBD1	TRBJ1-1	few	CAWSSGTGGSAFF	TGTGCCTGGAGCTCCGGGACAGGGGGCAGTGCTTTCTTT
TRBV27	NA	TRBJ2-7	once	CASSYTGPSSYEQYF	TGTGCCAGCAGTTACACAGGGCCCAGCTCCTACGAGCAGTACTTC
TRBV19	TRBD2	TRBJ2-1	NA	CASSIMTSGSNEQFF	TGTGCCAGTAGTATAATGACTAGCGGGAGCAATGAGCAGTTCTTC
TRBV7-2	NA	TRBJ2-1	NA	CASSPGAGTIYNEQFF	TGTGCCAGCAGCCCCGGGGCGGGCACGATCTACAATGAGCAGTTCTTC
TRBV19	NA	TRBJ2-2	NA	CASSIVAGITGELFF	TGTGCCAGTAGTATAGTGGCAGGGATCACCGGGGAGCTGTTTTTT
TRBV7-4	NA	TRBJ2-6	NA	CASSYHTSSQSRANVLTF	TGTGCCAGCAGCTACCACACCAGCTCACAAAGTCGGGCCAACGTCCTGACTTTC
TRBV11-2	NA	TRBJ1-6	NA	CASSLVLDRQNSPLHF	TGTGCCAGCAGCTTAGTGCTCGACCGGCAAAATTCACCCCTCCACTTT
TRBV19	NA	TRBJ2-4	NA	CASSSPPGLAKNIQYF	TGTGCCAGTAGCAGCCCCCCGGGACTAGCCAAAAACATTCAGTACTTC
TRBV7-2	TRBD2	TRBJ2-7	few	CASSPWNRGLLAGDEQYF	TGTGCCAGCAGCCCCTGGAATAGGGGGCTTCTAGCGGGAGACGAGCAGTACTTC
TRBV6-1	TRBD1	TRBJ2-7	NA	CASSEALTGLSSYEQYF	TGTGCCAGCAGTGAAGCTTTGACAGGGCTTAGCTCCTACGAGCAGTACTTC
TRBV7-2	NA	TRBJ1-1	NA	CASSPGLGRGEAFF	TGTGCCAGCAGCCCTGGTTTGGGGCGGGGTGAAGCTTTCTTT
TRBV19	NA	TRBJ2-2	NA	CASSIEQGGGGELFF	TGTGCCAGTAGTATAGAACAGGGAGGAGGCGGGGAGCTGTTTTTT
TRBV7-8	TRBD1	TRBJ1-2	once	CASSWGQGAGGYTF	TGTGCCAGCAGCTGGGGACAGGGGGCAGGTGGCTACACCTTC
TRBV25-1	NA	TRBJ1-1	medium-sized	CASSEGETPNTEAFF	TGTGCCAGCAGTGAAGGGGAGACACCGAACACTGAAGCTTTCTTT
TRBV27	NA	TRBJ2-1	NA	CASSLRGSFNEQFF	TGTGCCAGCAGTTTAAGGGGGAGCTTCAATGAGCAGTTCTTC
TRBV29-1	TRBD2	TRBJ2-1	NA	CSAHERDYNEQFF	TGCAGCGCGCACGAGCGGGACTACAATGAGCAGTTCTTC
TRBV5-6	NA	TRBJ2-5	NA	CASSWTVQETQYF	TGTGCCAGCAGCTGGACAGTCCAAGAGACCCAGTACTTC